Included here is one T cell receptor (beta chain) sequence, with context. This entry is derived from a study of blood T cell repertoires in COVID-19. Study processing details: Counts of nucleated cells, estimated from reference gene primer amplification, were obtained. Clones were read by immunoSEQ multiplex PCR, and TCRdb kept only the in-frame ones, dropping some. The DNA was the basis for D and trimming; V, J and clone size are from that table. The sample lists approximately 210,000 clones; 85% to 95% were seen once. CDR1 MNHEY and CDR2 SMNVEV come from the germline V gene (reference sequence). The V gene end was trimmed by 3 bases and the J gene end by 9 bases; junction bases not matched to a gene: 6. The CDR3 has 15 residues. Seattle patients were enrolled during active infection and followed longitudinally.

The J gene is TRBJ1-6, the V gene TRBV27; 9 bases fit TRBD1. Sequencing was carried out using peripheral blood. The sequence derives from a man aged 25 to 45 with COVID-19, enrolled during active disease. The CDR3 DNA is TGTGCCAGCAGTTTCGGACAGGGGCTTGGTTCACCCCTCCACTTT. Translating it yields CASSFGQGLGSPLHF.